The 4 T cell receptor beta chains reported below all come from one sample, sequenced in a study of shared clonotypes between healthy human individuals. Profiling relied on immunoSEQ multiplex PCR, and the TCRdb table lists in-frame clones only, not all of them. Among 1.5 million to 1.9 million clones listed, about 98% were seen once. Sequenced material: naive CD4+ T cells sorted from blood. Subset noted: CD45RA+ positively selected. The receptors were sampled from a man aged 25 to 45 in good health.

J is TRBJ2-2 and V is TRBV11-2; either TRBD1 or TRBD2 may fit D (6 bases each). V was clipped by 1 base and J by 5 bases, with 11 bases between them. The CDR3 has 15 residues. Germline V gene sequence: CDR1 SGHAT, CDR2 FQNNGV. DNA of the CDR3: TGTGCCAGCAGCTTAGCGGGGGCGCGGACCGGGGAGCTGTTTTTT. Its translation is CASSLAGARTGELFF.

This chain joins TRBV5-4 and TRBJ2-1; TRBD2 agrees at 8 bases. Germline CDR1 and CDR2: SGHNT and YYREEE (reference sequence). The CDR3 is 17 amino acids. J lost 9 bases, V lost 2 bases, and 16 bases had no gene match. The CDR3, as DNA: TGTGCCAGCAGCTTTGGGGGCGGGAGGCTCCCCTTGGGTGAGCAGTTCTTC. Translating gives CASSFGGGRLPLGEQFF.

The CDR3 loop reads CASSLWAGAGYEQYF. In DNA, the CDR3 is TGCGCCAGCAGCTTGTGGGCAGGGGCAGGGTACGAGCAGTACTTC. The V call is TRBV5-1, the J call TRBJ2-7, with a weak D call TRBD1 (6 bases). Trimming removed 1 base at V and 4 bases at J, with 15 bases between. From germline, CDR1 is SGHRS and CDR2 YFSETQ. CDR3 size: 15 residues.

This chain uses TRBV19 with TRBJ2-1, with 10 nucleotides matching TRBD2. Germline CDR1 and CDR2: LNHDA and SQIVND (reference sequence). V was pared by 5 bases and J by 5 bases, with 6 bases of the junction left unmatched. The CDR3 consists of 15 residues. The CDR3: CASSPRTSGNNEQFF. CDR3 DNA sequence: TGTGCCAGTAGTCCCAGGACTAGCGGCAACAATGAGCAGTTCTTC.